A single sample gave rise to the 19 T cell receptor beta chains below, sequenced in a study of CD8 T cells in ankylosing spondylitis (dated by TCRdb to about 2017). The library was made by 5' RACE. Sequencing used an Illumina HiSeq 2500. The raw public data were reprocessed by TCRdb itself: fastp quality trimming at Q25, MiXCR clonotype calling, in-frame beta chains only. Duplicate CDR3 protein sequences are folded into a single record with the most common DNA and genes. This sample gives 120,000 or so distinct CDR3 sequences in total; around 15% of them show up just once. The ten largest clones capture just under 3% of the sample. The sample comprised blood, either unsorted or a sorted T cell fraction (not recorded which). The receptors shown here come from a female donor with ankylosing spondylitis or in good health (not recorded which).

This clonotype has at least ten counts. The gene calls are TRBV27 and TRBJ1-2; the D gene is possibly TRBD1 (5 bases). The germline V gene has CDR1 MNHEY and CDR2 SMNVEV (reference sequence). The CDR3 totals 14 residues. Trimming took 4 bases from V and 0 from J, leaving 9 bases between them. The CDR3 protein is CASSWDGSNYGYTF. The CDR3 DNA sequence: TGTGCCAGCAGTTGGGACGGTTCTAACTATGGCTACACCTTC.

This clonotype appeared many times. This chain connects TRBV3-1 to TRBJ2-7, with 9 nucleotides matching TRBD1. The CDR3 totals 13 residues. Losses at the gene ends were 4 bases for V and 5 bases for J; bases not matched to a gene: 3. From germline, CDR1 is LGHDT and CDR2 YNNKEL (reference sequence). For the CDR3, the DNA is TGTGCCAGCAGCCCCGGGACAGGGAACGAGCAGTACTTC. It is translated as CASSPGTGNEQYF.

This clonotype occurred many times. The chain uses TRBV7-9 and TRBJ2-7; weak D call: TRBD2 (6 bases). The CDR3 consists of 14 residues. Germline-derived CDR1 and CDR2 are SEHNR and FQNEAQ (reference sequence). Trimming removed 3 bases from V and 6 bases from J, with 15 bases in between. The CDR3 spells CASSFGGSGSEQYF. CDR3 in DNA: TGTGCCAGCAGCTTCGGGGGTTCAGGGTCCGAGCAGTACTTC.

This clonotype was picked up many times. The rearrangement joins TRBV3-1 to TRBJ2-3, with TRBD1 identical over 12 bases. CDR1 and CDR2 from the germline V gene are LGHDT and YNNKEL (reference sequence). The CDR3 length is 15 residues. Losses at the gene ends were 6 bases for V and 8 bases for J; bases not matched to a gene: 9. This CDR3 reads CASSAGTGGVSTQYF. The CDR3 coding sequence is TGTGCCAGCAGTGCCGGGACAGGGGGCGTGAGTACGCAGTATTTT.

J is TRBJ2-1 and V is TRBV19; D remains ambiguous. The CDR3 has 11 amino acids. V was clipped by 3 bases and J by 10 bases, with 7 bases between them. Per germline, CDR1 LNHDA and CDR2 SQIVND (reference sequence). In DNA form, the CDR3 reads TGTGCCAGTAGTATGCGCGGAGAGCAGTTCTTC. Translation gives CASSMRGEQFF.

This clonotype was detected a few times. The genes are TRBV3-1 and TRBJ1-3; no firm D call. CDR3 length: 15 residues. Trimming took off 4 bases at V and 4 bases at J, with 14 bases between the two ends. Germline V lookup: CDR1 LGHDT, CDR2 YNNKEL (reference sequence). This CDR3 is CASSPRLEAGNTIYF. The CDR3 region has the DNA TGTGCCAGCAGCCCCAGGTTGGAGGCGGGAAACACCATATATTTT.

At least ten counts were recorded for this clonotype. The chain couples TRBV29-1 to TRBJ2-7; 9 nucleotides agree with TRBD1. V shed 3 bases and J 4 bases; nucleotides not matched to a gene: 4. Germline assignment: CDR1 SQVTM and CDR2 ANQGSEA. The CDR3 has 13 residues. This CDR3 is CSVEGQGIYEQYF. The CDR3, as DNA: TGCAGCGTTGAGGGACAGGGCATTTACGAGCAGTACTTC.

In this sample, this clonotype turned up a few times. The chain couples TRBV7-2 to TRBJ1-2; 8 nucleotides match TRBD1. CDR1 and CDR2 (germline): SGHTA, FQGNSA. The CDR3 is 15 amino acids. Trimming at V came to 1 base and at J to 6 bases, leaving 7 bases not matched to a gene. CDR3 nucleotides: TGTGCCAGCAGCTTAGAACCAGGGGGCGACAATGGCTACACCTTC. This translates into CASSLEPGGDNGYTF.

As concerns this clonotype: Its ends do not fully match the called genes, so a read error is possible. In DNA form, the CDR3 reads TGTGCAAGCAGGGGGGGAGGGGTGGATCAGCCCCAGCATTTT. Amino acids: CASRGGGVDQPQHF. The chain recombines TRBV6-1 with TRBJ1-5, with 7 nucleotides matching TRBD1. The germline V gene encodes CDR1 MNHNS and CDR2 SASEGT. This CDR3 region has 14 residues.

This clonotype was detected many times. The chain's CDR3 is CAIRSSGTGVETQYF. The CDR3 DNA sequence: TGTGCCATCAGATCGTCCGGGACAGGGGTTGAGACCCAGTACTTC. This rearrangement joins TRBV10-3 to TRBJ2-5, with 10 bases lining up with TRBD1. V was pared by 6 bases and J by 5 bases, with 9 bases of the junction left unmatched. The CDR3 sequence is 15 residues long. Germline lookup yields CDR1 ENHRY and CDR2 SYGVKD.

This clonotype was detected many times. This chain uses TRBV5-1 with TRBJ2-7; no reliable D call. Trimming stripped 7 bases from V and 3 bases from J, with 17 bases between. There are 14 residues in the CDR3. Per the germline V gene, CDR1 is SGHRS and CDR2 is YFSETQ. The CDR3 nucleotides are TGCGCCAGCGCCTTGACGACACCCTACTACGAGCAGTACTTC. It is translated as CASALTTPYYEQYF.

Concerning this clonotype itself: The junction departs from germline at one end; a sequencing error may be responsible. In DNA form, the CDR3 reads TGTGCTAGCAGCTTAGACAGGCTCAACGAGCAGTACTTC. Residues: CASSLDRLNEQYF. The gene calls are TRBV7-7 and TRBJ2-7; tentatively, D is TRBD1 (6 bases). The CDR3 has 13 amino acids. CDR1 is SSHAT, CDR2 FNYEAQ, per germline (reference sequence).

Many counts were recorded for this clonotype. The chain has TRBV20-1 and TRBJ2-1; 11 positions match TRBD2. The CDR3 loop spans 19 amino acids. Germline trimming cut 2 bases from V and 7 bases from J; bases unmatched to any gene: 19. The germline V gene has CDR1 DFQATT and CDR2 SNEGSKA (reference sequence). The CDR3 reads CSARTKSSTTSGERNEQFF. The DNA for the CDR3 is TGCAGTGCTAGAACCAAAAGCTCTACGACTAGCGGGGAGCGAAATGAGCAGTTCTTC.

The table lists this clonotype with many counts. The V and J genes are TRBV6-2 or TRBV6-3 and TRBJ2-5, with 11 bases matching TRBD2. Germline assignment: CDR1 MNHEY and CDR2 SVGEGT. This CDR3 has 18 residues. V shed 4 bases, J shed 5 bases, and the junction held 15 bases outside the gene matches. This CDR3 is CASSSRTLAGGRGETQYF. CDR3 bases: TGTGCCAGCAGTTCACGAACCTTAGCGGGAGGGCGTGGGGAGACCCAGTACTTC.

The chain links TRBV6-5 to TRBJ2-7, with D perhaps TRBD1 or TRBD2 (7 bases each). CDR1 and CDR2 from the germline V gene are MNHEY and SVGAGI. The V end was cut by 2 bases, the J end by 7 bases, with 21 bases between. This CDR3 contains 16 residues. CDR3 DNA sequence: TGTGCCAGCAGTTACCTCGCCGCACAGGGGACTAAGGAGCAGTACTTC. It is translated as CASSYLAAQGTKEQYF.

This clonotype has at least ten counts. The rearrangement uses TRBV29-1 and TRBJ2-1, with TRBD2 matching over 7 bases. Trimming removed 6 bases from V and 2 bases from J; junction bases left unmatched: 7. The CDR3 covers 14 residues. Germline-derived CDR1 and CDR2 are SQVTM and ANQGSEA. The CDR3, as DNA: TGCAGCGTGCAGGGACTAAACCCCTACAATGAGCAGTTCTTC. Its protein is CSVQGLNPYNEQFF.

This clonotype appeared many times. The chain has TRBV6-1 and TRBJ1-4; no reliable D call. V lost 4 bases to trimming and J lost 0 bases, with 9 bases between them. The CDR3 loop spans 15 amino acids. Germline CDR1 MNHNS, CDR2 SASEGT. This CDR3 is CASSAPIATNEKLFF. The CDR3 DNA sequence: TGTGCCAGCAGTGCCCCGATTGCAACTAATGAAAAACTGTTTTTT.

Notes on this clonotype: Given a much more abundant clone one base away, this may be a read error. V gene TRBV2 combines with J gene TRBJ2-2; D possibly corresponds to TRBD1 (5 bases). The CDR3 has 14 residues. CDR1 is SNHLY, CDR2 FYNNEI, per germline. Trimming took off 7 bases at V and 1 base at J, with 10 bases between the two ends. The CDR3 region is CASNRGQNTGELFF. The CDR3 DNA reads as TGTGCCAGCAACAGAGGACAGAACACCGGGGAGCTGTTTTTT.

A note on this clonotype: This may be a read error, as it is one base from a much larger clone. CDR3 sequence (DNA): TGCAGTGCTCCAACTCGCGGGGGGGCCAATGAGCAGTTCTTC. Its protein is CSAPTRGGANEQFF. This chain joins TRBV20-1 and TRBJ2-1, with 9 positions matching TRBD2. The germline gives CDR1 DFQATT, CDR2 SNEGSKA (reference sequence). CDR3 size: 14 residues. The trim removed 5 bases at V and 6 bases at J, leaving 8 bases unmatched.